The 27 T cell receptor beta chains below all came from one sample that was sequenced in a study of spatial heterogeneity in lung cancer. Stated time point: sample taken at primary tumor resection. Unsorted tumor, nontumor lung tissue or cryopreserved PBMC supplied the whole RNA. TCRdb reprocessed the 5' RACE reads via MiXCR and lists one record per CDR3 protein. Of some 50,000 distinct CDR3 sequences in the sample, 12% were seen once. Sequencing used PBMCs, obtained at surgery. The receptors shown here come from a female donor with early-stage non-small cell lung cancer.

This clonotype was counted only a few times. This chain connects TRBV6-5 to TRBJ2-1; 11 bases are a match to TRBD1. The germline CDR1 and CDR2 sequences are MNHEY and SVGAGI. The CDR3 spans 13 residues. The V and J ends lost 9 bases and 6 bases, in that order; junction bases with no gene match: 4. The CDR3 nucleotides read TGTGCCAGTGGGACAGGGGGAGGCAATGAGCAGTTCTTC. Protein product: CASGTGGGNEQFF.

This clonotype was detected many times. The rearrangement links TRBV27 to TRBJ2-7; either TRBD1 or TRBD2 may supply D (7 bases each). Germline V lookup: CDR1 MNHEY, CDR2 SMNVEV (reference sequence). The CDR3 covers 13 residues. Trimming took 3 bases from V and 7 from J, leaving 13 bases between them. The CDR3 DNA follows: TGTGCCAGCAGTTTGGTCCAGGGGGGGGAGCAGTACTTC. Translation gives CASSLVQGGEQYF.

This clonotype has just a few counts. The chain carries TRBV27 and TRBJ1-5; TRBD1 matches at 10 bases. V lost 5 bases, J lost 3 bases, and 13 bases stayed unmatched. Germline V CDR1 and CDR2: MNHEY, SMNVEV (reference sequence). The CDR3 covers 18 residues. CDR3 residues: CASSPFTGTGDDNQPQHF. For the CDR3, the DNA is TGTGCCAGCAGTCCCTTCACCGGGACAGGGGACGACAATCAGCCCCAGCATTTT.

This clonotype was seen a few times. V is TRBV3-1 and J is TRBJ1-3; D is ambiguous. The germline V gene encodes CDR1 LGHDT and CDR2 YNNKEL (reference sequence). Trimming pared 5 bases from V and 0 bases from J, leaving 8 bases between. CDR3 length: 14 residues. The CDR3 DNA reads TGTGCCAGCAGCGTTACAGCCTCTGGAAACACCATATATTTT. This gives the protein CASSVTASGNTIYF.

This clonotype has only a few counts. This chain joins TRBV5-1 and TRBJ1-2, with 8 bases that match TRBD1. The trim removed 0 bases at V and 0 bases at J, leaving 7 bases unmatched. This CDR3 region has 17 residues. Germline V CDR1 and CDR2: SGHRS, YFSETQ. CDR3 DNA: TGCGCCAGCAGCTTGGGGACAGGGCGGATTGCTAACTATGGCTACACCTTC. Protein sequence: CASSLGTGRIANYGYTF.

This clonotype was seen more than once but under ten times. J is TRBJ1-1 and V is TRBV29-1; D might be TRBD1 (5 bases). This CDR3 is 12 amino acids long. V was cut by 7 bases and J by 0 bases, with 9 bases left in between. The germline CDR1 and CDR2 sequences are SQVTM and ANQGSEA. The CDR3, as DNA: TGCAGCGCCAGGGTATTGAACACTGAAGCTTTCTTT. It codes for CSARVLNTEAFF.

The table lists this clonotype with a few counts. This chain joins TRBV7-2 and TRBJ2-2; 7 bases are shared with TRBD1. CDR1 and CDR2 (germline): SGHTA, FQGNSA. After removal of 4 bases from V and 2 bases from J, the junction contained 7 bases not matched to a gene. The CDR3 has 16 amino acids. CDR3 in amino acids: CASSWAGTANTGELFF. CDR3 in DNA: TGTGCCAGCAGCTGGGCCGGGACAGCAAACACCGGGGAGCTGTTTTTT.

V is TRBV5-1 and J is TRBJ2-7; D is unresolved. Looked up from germline, CDR1 is SGHRS and CDR2 is YFSETQ. The CDR3 is 12 residues long. Trimming stripped 4 bases from V and 4 bases from J, with 9 bases between. CDR3 loop: CASSQEGYEQYF. DNA of the CDR3: TGCGCCAGCAGCCAGGAAGGGTACGAGCAGTACTTC.

This clonotype has just a few counts. The chain employs TRBV12-3 or TRBV12-4 and TRBJ1-1; no reliable D call. This CDR3 is 15 amino acids long. The germline V and J ends were trimmed by 3 bases and 1 base, with 12 bases remaining between them. The CDR3 region is CASSFYGGQNTEAFF. CDR3 in DNA: TGTGCCAGCAGTTTTTATGGAGGGCAGAACACTGAAGCTTTCTTT.

V and J are TRBV15 and TRBJ2-5; 8 nucleotides align to TRBD1. Germline V gene sequence: CDR1 LNHNV, CDR2 YYDKDF (reference sequence). CDR3 length: 15 residues. Trimming cost V 0 bases and J 7 bases; bases outside gene matches: 7. This CDR3 is CATSRDRGPATTQYF. In DNA, the CDR3 is TGTGCCACCAGCAGAGACAGGGGGCCGGCTACGACCCAGTACTTC.

This clonotype was counted only a few times. The rearrangement uses TRBV5-4 and TRBJ2-6; 8 positions agree with TRBD2. Germline V lookup: CDR1 SGHNT, CDR2 YYREEE (reference sequence). This CDR3 is 18 amino acids long. J was trimmed by 0 bases and V by 4 bases; bases with no gene match: 9. CDR3 sequence: CASSPPGLGTSGANVLTF. The CDR3 DNA sequence: TGTGCCAGCAGCCCCCCGGGACTAGGGACCTCTGGGGCCAACGTCCTGACTTTC.

The V gene is TRBV10-3, the J gene TRBJ2-2; D is perhaps TRBD2 (7 bases). The CDR3 runs 18 residues. V lost 0 bases and J lost 5, with 19 bases in between. Germline V lookup: CDR1 ENHRY, CDR2 SYGVKD. The CDR3 DNA is TGTGCCATCAGTGAGTCGGCGGGGCGGGGGCGAGGGACCGGGGAGCTGTTTTTT. Translated: CAISESAGRGRGTGELFF.

In this sample, this clonotype turned up many times. The chain combines TRBV20-1 with TRBJ1-1, with 8 bases lining up with TRBD1. The CDR3 runs to 16 residues. The trim removed 0 bases at V and 1 base at J, leaving 7 bases unmatched. From germline, CDR1 is DFQATT and CDR2 SNEGSKA (reference sequence). CDR3 sequence (DNA): TGCAGTGCTAGAGAATCCCCAGGGGGCCCGAACACTGAAGCTTTCTTT. Translated, it gives CSARESPGGPNTEAFF.

In regard to this clonotype: A much bigger clone sits one base away, suggesting this may be a read error. The conserved phenylalanine or tryptophan normally closing the CDR3 is absent here, so this likely arose from a read error. The V gene is TRBV7-6, the J gene TRBJ2-4; TRBD1 might be the D (5 bases). The CDR3 is made up of 14 amino acids. The V and J ends lost 1 base and 7 bases respectively, with 11 bases between them. Per the germline V gene, CDR1 is SGHVS and CDR2 is FNYEAQ. This chain's CDR3 is CASSLDRLGNIQYS. The CDR3 nucleotides read TGTGCCAGCAGCTTAGACAGGCTGGGGAACATTCAGTACTCC.

This clonotype was picked up many times. This chain uses TRBV5-1 with TRBJ1-1, with D maybe TRBD1 (5 bases). The CDR3 is 15 residues long. Germline lookup yields CDR1 SGHRS and CDR2 YFSETQ. The germline V and J ends were trimmed by 0 bases and 1 base, with 10 bases remaining between them. In DNA, the CDR3 is TGCGCCAGCAGCTTGGGGGGGACGGCGAACACTGAAGCTTTCTTT. Translation gives CASSLGGTANTEAFF.

This clonotype was seen repeatedly, ten times or more. This chain joins TRBV5-6 and TRBJ1-1; D ambiguous. There are 14 residues in the CDR3. Germline-derived CDR1 and CDR2 are SGHDT and YYEEEE. The V end lost 0 bases, the J end lost 3 bases, and 9 bases lay between the germline ends. CDR3 region: CASSLGAGDTEAFF. CDR3 bases: TGTGCCAGCAGCTTGGGGGCGGGTGACACTGAAGCTTTCTTT.

At least ten counts were recorded for this clonotype. The gene calls are TRBV7-2 and TRBJ1-6, with unresolved D. Germline V gives CDR1 SGHTA, CDR2 FQGNSA. The CDR3 is 16 residues long. V was pared by 2 bases and J by 0 bases, with 8 bases between. DNA for the CDR3: TGTGCCAGCAGCTTAACATCGGCCTCCTATAATTCACCCCTCCACTTT. This codes for CASSLTSASYNSPLHF.

This clonotype was observed at least ten times. This sequence joins TRBV12-3 or TRBV12-4 and TRBJ1-2; D gene unclear. V lost 6 bases to trimming and J lost 8 bases, with 13 bases between them. The length of the CDR3 is 12 residues. DNA for the CDR3: TGTGCCAGCAGGCCCCCTGAGGGAGGCTACACCTTC. Protein product: CASRPPEGGYTF.

Only a few counts were recorded for this clonotype. The chain carries TRBV30 and TRBJ1-2, with 7 nucleotides matching TRBD1. The V gene's germline CDR1 is GTSNPN and CDR2 SVGIG (reference sequence). With V trimmed by 5 bases and J by 8 bases, 14 bases remained unmatched. The CDR3 spans 14 residues. CDR3 coding DNA: TGTGCCTGGCGGAAGGACAGGATTGAATTCGGCTACACCTTC. It codes for CAWRKDRIEFGYTF. The variable domain in full, with the rest retrieved from reference TRBV30 and TRBJ1-2, is SQTIHQWPATLVQPVGSPLSLECTVEGTSNPNLYWYRQAAGRGLQLLFYSVGIGQISSEVPQNLSASRPQDRQFILSSKKLLLSDSGFYLCAWRKDRIEFGYTFGSGTRLTVV.

The rearrangement uses TRBV28 and TRBJ1-2; D is ambiguous. In germline, CDR1 is MDHEN, CDR2 SYDVKM. Trimming cost V 4 bases and J 4 bases, with 10 bases left between them. The CDR3 is 13 amino acids. DNA of the CDR3: TGTGCCAGCAGTTATGCCAACCTCTATGGCTACACCTTC. Translated: CASSYANLYGYTF.

The rearrangement uses TRBV7-8 and TRBJ1-5; 7 positions match TRBD1. V shed 2 bases and J 6 bases; nucleotides not matched to a gene: 4. This CDR3 comprises 14 residues. Germline V gene data show CDR1 as SGHVS and CDR2 as FQNEAQ. This chain's CDR3 is CASSLTGEGQPQHF. CDR3 nucleotide sequence: TGTGCCAGCAGCTTAACAGGGGAAGGTCAGCCCCAGCATTTT.

J is TRBJ2-7 and V is TRBV28; weak D call: TRBD1 (5 bases). The CDR3 extends over 11 amino acids. Trimming removed 7 bases at V and 4 bases at J, with 8 bases between. Germline V gives CDR1 MDHEN, CDR2 SYDVKM. CDR3 sequence (DNA): TGTGCCAGCAAGGGGTTATACGAGCAGTACTTC. It translates to CASKGLYEQYF.

The rearrangement links TRBV7-2 to TRBJ2-1, with D hard to call. The CDR3 consists of 16 residues. Germline CDR1 reads SGHTA; CDR2 reads FQGNSA. Trimming took 1 base from V and 4 from J, leaving 14 bases between them. The CDR3 DNA reads TGTGCCAGCAGCTTAGTAGCCCCGACCCTTTACAATGAGCAGTTCTTC. Translating it yields CASSLVAPTLYNEQFF.

As to this clonotype: Relative to the germline gene, one junction end is altered; a read error may explain this. The V gene is TRBV30, the J gene TRBJ1-4, with D unresolved. The CDR3 loop spans 11 amino acids. Germline V CDR1 and CDR2: GTSNPN, SVGIG (reference sequence). Here the CDR3 reads CAWSSGEKLLF. The CDR3 nucleotides read TGTGCCTGGAGTTCGGGTGAAAAACTGCTTTTT. Full variable domain (rest looked up from reference TRBV30 and TRBJ1-4): SQTIHQWPATLVQPVGSPLSLECTVEGTSNPNLYWYRQAAGRGLQLLFYSVGIGQISSEVPQNLSASRPQDRQFILSSKKLLLSDSGFYLCAWSSGEKLLFGSGTQLSVL.

This clonotype was observed a few times. The chain employs TRBV6-5 and TRBJ1-2; TRBD1 agrees at 7 bases. The CDR3 has 13 residues. The J segment lost 1 base and the V segment lost 6 bases, leaving 2 bases of the junction unmatched. Looked up from germline, CDR1 is MNHEY and CDR2 is SVGAGI. The CDR3, as DNA: TGTGCCAGCAGCCGACAGGGTAACTATGGCTACACCTTC. Its protein product is CASSRQGNYGYTF.

This clonotype was seen many times. The chain joins TRBV6-5 to TRBJ1-2; no firm D call. Germline V gene sequence: CDR1 MNHEY, CDR2 SVGAGI. The CDR3 loop spans 17 amino acids. The ends were cut back, 2 bases at V and 6 bases at J, with 22 bases in the middle. CDR3 sequence reads: CASSYDRAGKHGNGYTF. CDR3 sequence (DNA): TGTGCCAGCAGTTACGATCGGGCAGGCAAACACGGCAATGGCTACACCTTC.

J is TRBJ2-3 and V is TRBV9; D uncertain. The CDR3 sequence is 12 residues long. Per germline, CDR1 SGDLS and CDR2 YYNGEE. V was shortened by 5 bases and J by 6 bases, with 10 bases between the two germline ends. CDR3 in amino acids: CASRGTGDTQYF. The CDR3 coding sequence is TGTGCCAGCAGGGGTACCGGGGATACGCAGTATTTT.